This TCR beta chain was sequenced for a study of read filtering for tumor transcriptome and immune sequencing. Overall study context: Whole-transcriptome libraries were prepared after DNase treatment.

The library was built from roughly 400 ng RNA with molecular barcoded adaptors for alpha/delta and beta/gamma chains. TCRdb fed the reads into MiXCR, producing one record per CDR3 protein. The sample comprises 130,000 or so distinct CDR3 sequences, roughly 13% of which are singletons, and 7.5% to 9.5% rests with the top ten. This clonotype was recorded once. Its antigen remains unidentified. With only one base between it and a far larger clone, this is likely a read error. V lost 1 base to trimming and J lost 5 bases, with 14 bases between them. The length of the CDR3 is 15 residues. Per the germline V gene, CDR1 is LGHNA and CDR2 is YSLEER. Study outcomes and limitations: Without single-read clonotypes, shared clonotype proportions correlated more between IR-seq and RNA-seq.

The sequence was collected from a donor aged 40 or over with multiple myeloma. The sequenced sample consisted of a population of CD138-negative cells sorted from bone marrow. V gene TRBV4-3 combines with J gene TRBJ1-1, with D unresolved. CDR3 coding DNA: TGCGCCAGCAGCCAAGGTCCAACGGCGCGGACTGAAGCTTTCTTT. Translating it yields CASSQGPTARTEAFF.